The rows below give T cell receptor beta chains drawn from one sample of a study of technical replicates of blood from several donors. The table came from immunoSEQ multiplex PCR; TCRdb's copy has only in-frame clones and leaves some out. The data hold tens of thousands of clones, with around 92% observed a single time. Material: T cells isolated from PBMCs. The origin of the receptors is a human donor in good health. Each CDR3 is given with its conserved first and last residue. A D gene is named only where the DNA matches it firmly. Size values are once, few and many counts, or a class for expanded clones, and some rows have none.

cdr3_aa: CASRPTGENTGELFF
cdr3_nt: TGTGCCAGCAGGCCGACAGGGGAGAACACCGGGGAGCTGTTTTTT
d_call: TRBD1
j_call: TRBJ2-2
clone_size: .
v_call: TRBV6-5

cdr3_aa: CASSLVSSGSFYEQYF
cdr3_nt: TGTGCCAGCAGCTTAGTGTCTAGCGGGAGTTTCTACGAGCAGTACTTC
d_call: TRBD2
j_call: TRBJ2-7
clone_size: .
v_call: TRBV7-8

cdr3_aa: CASSLGGYEQYF
cdr3_nt: TGCGCCAGCAGCTTGGGCGGGTACGAGCAGTACTTC
d_call: .
j_call: TRBJ2-7
clone_size: few
v_call: TRBV5-1

cdr3_aa: CASSPGHMNTEAFF
cdr3_nt: TGCGCCAGCAGCCCAGGACATATGAACACTGAAGCTTTCTTT
d_call: .
j_call: TRBJ1-1
clone_size: .
v_call: TRBV5-1

cdr3_aa: CASSLGTEEQFF
cdr3_nt: TGTGCCAGCAGCTTAGGGACTGAAGAGCAGTTCTTC
d_call: .
j_call: TRBJ2-1
clone_size: .
v_call: TRBV11-2

cdr3_aa: CASSQGLESRELFF
cdr3_nt: TGCGCCAGCAGCCAAGGCCTGGAGAGCCGAGAGCTGTTTTTT
d_call: .
j_call: TRBJ2-2
clone_size: .
v_call: TRBV4-1

cdr3_aa: CASSEEAGKAYEQYF
cdr3_nt: TGTGCCAGCAGTGAAGAGGCGGGGAAGGCCTACGAGCAGTACTTC
d_call: .
j_call: TRBJ2-7
clone_size: .
v_call: TRBV2

cdr3_aa: CASSASRTGYTF
cdr3_nt: TGTGCCAGCAGTGCGTCCAGGACAGGCTACACCTTC
d_call: .
j_call: TRBJ1-2
clone_size: once
v_call: TRBV6-1

cdr3_aa: CASSPPTEAETQYF
cdr3_nt: TGCGCCAGCAGCCCTCCGACAGAAGCGGAGACCCAGTACTTC
d_call: .
j_call: TRBJ2-5
clone_size: .
v_call: TRBV5-1

cdr3_aa: CASSPLSSTSGNTIYF
cdr3_nt: TGTGCCAGCTCACCACTTAGCAGCACCTCTGGAAACACCATATATTTT
d_call: .
j_call: TRBJ1-3
clone_size: .
v_call: TRBV18

cdr3_aa: CASKPTGGDGYTF
cdr3_nt: TGTGCCAGTAAACCGACAGGGGGCGATGGCTACACCTTC
d_call: TRBD1
j_call: TRBJ1-2
clone_size: .
v_call: TRBV19

cdr3_aa: CASSSGVWTDPYGYTF
cdr3_nt: TGCGCCAGCAGCTCGGGTGTGTGGACAGACCCCTATGGCTACACCTTC
d_call: .
j_call: TRBJ1-2
clone_size: .
v_call: TRBV5-1

cdr3_aa: CAIVGPTGEQYF
cdr3_nt: TGTGCCATCGTGGGACCAACAGGGGAGCAGTACTTC
d_call: .
j_call: TRBJ2-7
clone_size: once
v_call: TRBV10-3

cdr3_aa: CASPGQGGLEKSTTNEKLFF
cdr3_nt: TGTGCAAGTCCCGGACAGGGCGGGTTAGAGAAATCCACAACTAATGAAAAACTGTTTTTT
d_call: .
j_call: TRBJ1-4
clone_size: .
v_call: TRBV12-2

cdr3_aa: CAISEGQARDQPQHF
cdr3_nt: TGTGCCATCAGTGAGGGACAGGCGCGGGATCAGCCCCAGCATTTT
d_call: TRBD1
j_call: TRBJ1-5
clone_size: .
v_call: TRBV10-3

cdr3_aa: CASSAQALNEKLFF
cdr3_nt: TGTGCCAGTAGTGCACAGGCCCTTAATGAAAAACTGTTTTTT
d_call: .
j_call: TRBJ1-4
clone_size: .
v_call: TRBV19

cdr3_aa: CASSLELQGYMGEQYF
cdr3_nt: TGTGCCAGCAGCTTGGAGTTGCAGGGGTATATGGGCGAGCAGTACTTC
d_call: .
j_call: TRBJ2-7
clone_size: .
v_call: TRBV5-6

cdr3_aa: CASSLYRGLSQPQHF
cdr3_nt: TGTGCCAGCAGTTTATACAGGGGGCTGAGTCAGCCCCAGCATTTT
d_call: TRBD1
j_call: TRBJ1-5
clone_size: .
v_call: TRBV27

cdr3_aa: CASSLGVREAEAFF
cdr3_nt: TGCGCCAGCAGCTTGGGAGTAAGGGAGGCTGAAGCTTTCTTT
d_call: .
j_call: TRBJ1-1
clone_size: .
v_call: TRBV5-1

cdr3_aa: CAGVDVLTGELFF
cdr3_nt: TGTGCGGGAGTGGACGTATTAACCGGGGAGCTGTTTTTT
d_call: .
j_call: TRBJ2-2
clone_size: .
v_call: TRBV5-5

cdr3_aa: CATGEDRVTDTQYF
cdr3_nt: TGTGCCACGGGAGAGGACAGAGTCACAGATACGCAGTATTTT
d_call: .
j_call: TRBJ2-3
clone_size: .
v_call: TRBV15

cdr3_aa: CASSLGGERTYEQYF
cdr3_nt: TGTGCCAGCAGCTTAGGGGGCGAGAGAACCTACGAGCAGTACTTC
d_call: .
j_call: TRBJ2-7
clone_size: .
v_call: TRBV11-2

cdr3_aa: CNAIVTEEQFF
cdr3_nt: TGCAATGCTATCGTCACTGAGGAGCAGTTCTTC
d_call: .
j_call: TRBJ2-1
clone_size: .
v_call: TRBV20-1

cdr3_aa: CADRQGSDEQYF
cdr3_nt: TGCGCCGACAGACAGGGGTCCGACGAGCAGTACTTC
d_call: TRBD1
j_call: TRBJ2-7
clone_size: .
v_call: TRBV10-1

cdr3_aa: CASSLMGTANQPQHF
cdr3_nt: TGTGCCAGCAGTTTAATGGGGACAGCTAATCAGCCCCAGCATTTT
d_call: TRBD1
j_call: TRBJ1-5
clone_size: .
v_call: TRBV27

cdr3_aa: CASSLGQANYGYTF
cdr3_nt: TGTGCCAGCAGCTTAGGACAAGCTAACTATGGCTACACCTTC
d_call: .
j_call: TRBJ1-2
clone_size: .
v_call: TRBV7-8

cdr3_aa: CASSVLATGELFF
cdr3_nt: TGTGCCAGCAGCGTACTAGCGACCGGGGAGCTGTTTTTT
d_call: TRBD2
j_call: TRBJ2-2
clone_size: .
v_call: TRBV2

cdr3_aa: CATTGSGSPYEQYF
cdr3_nt: TGTGCCACTACCGGATCCGGGAGCCCCTACGAGCAGTACTTC
d_call: .
j_call: TRBJ2-7
clone_size: .
v_call: TRBV6-5

cdr3_aa: CASSLYAGRGSTNTEAFF
cdr3_nt: TGTGCCAGCAGTCTGTACGCGGGGAGGGGAAGTACGAACACTGAAGCTTTCTTT
d_call: .
j_call: TRBJ1-1
clone_size: .
v_call: TRBV27

cdr3_aa: CASSVTSTEAFF
cdr3_nt: TGTGCCAGCAGTGTCACCAGCACTGAAGCTTTCTTT
d_call: .
j_call: TRBJ1-1
clone_size: .
v_call: TRBV6-1

cdr3_aa: CASSQFLTGDYGYTF
cdr3_nt: TGTGCCAGCAGCCAATTTCTAACAGGGGACTATGGCTACACCTTC
d_call: TRBD1
j_call: TRBJ1-2
clone_size: .
v_call: TRBV14

cdr3_aa: CASRGAYEQYF
cdr3_nt: TGTGCCAGCAGGGGAGCCTACGAGCAGTACTTC
d_call: .
j_call: TRBJ2-7
clone_size: .
v_call: TRBV25-1

cdr3_aa: CASSSRAGGETQYF
cdr3_nt: TGTGCCAGCAGCTCCCGAGCGGGGGGGGAGACCCAGTACTTC
d_call: TRBD2
j_call: TRBJ2-5
clone_size: .
v_call: TRBV28

cdr3_aa: CASSFLFSFRDRSYNEQFF
cdr3_nt: TGTGCCAGCAGCTTCTTATTCTCTTTCCGGGACAGATCCTACAATGAGCAGTTCTTC
d_call: TRBD1
j_call: TRBJ2-1
clone_size: .
v_call: TRBV7-2

cdr3_aa: CASSPTSRTDTQYF
cdr3_nt: TGTGCCAGCAGCCCGACTTCTAGGACAGATACGCAGTATTTT
d_call: .
j_call: TRBJ2-3
clone_size: .
v_call: TRBV4-2

cdr3_aa: CASSPLGSGSVHEQYF
cdr3_nt: TGTGCCAGCTCACCCCTGGGTAGCGGGAGTGTTCACGAGCAGTACTTC
d_call: TRBD2
j_call: TRBJ2-7
clone_size: .
v_call: TRBV18

cdr3_aa: CASSRDRYEQYF
cdr3_nt: TGTGCCAGCAGCCGGGACAGGTACGAGCAGTACTTC
d_call: TRBD1
j_call: TRBJ2-7
clone_size: .
v_call: TRBV28

cdr3_aa: CASNFDRGYEQYF
cdr3_nt: TGTGCCAGTAACTTCGACAGGGGGTACGAGCAGTACTTC
d_call: TRBD1
j_call: TRBJ2-7
clone_size: .
v_call: TRBV19

cdr3_aa: CATLGEKNIQYF
cdr3_nt: TGTGCCACGTTAGGGGAAAAAAACATTCAGTACTTC
d_call: .
j_call: TRBJ2-4
clone_size: once
v_call: TRBV10-3

cdr3_aa: CASSFSGGDYEQYF
cdr3_nt: TGCGCCAGCAGCTTTTCAGGGGGCGACTACGAGCAGTACTTC
d_call: TRBD1
j_call: TRBJ2-7
clone_size: once
v_call: TRBV5-1

cdr3_aa: CASTDGLAGPEQYF
cdr3_nt: TGTGCCAGCACCGACGGACTAGCGGGTCCCGAGCAGTACTTC
d_call: TRBD2
j_call: TRBJ2-7
clone_size: .
v_call: TRBV9

cdr3_aa: CAWSVGMGGYEQYF
cdr3_nt: TGTGCCTGGAGTGTAGGGATGGGAGGCTACGAGCAGTACTTC
d_call: .
j_call: TRBJ2-7
clone_size: .
v_call: TRBV30

cdr3_aa: CASSPAEDYEQYF
cdr3_nt: TGTGCCAGCTCACCAGCCGAGGACTACGAGCAGTACTTC
d_call: .
j_call: TRBJ2-7
clone_size: .
v_call: TRBV18

cdr3_aa: CASGDRERHGYTF
cdr3_nt: TGTGCCAGTGGGGACAGGGAGCGTCATGGCTACACCTTC
d_call: TRBD1
j_call: TRBJ1-2
clone_size: .
v_call: TRBV2

cdr3_aa: CAWSVNQGSTEAFF
cdr3_nt: TGTGCCTGGAGTGTAAACCAGGGGTCGACTGAAGCTTTCTTT
d_call: .
j_call: TRBJ1-1
clone_size: .
v_call: TRBV30

cdr3_aa: CASSPLPIYRGGQPQHF
cdr3_nt: TGTGCCAGCAGCCCCCTGCCCATTTACAGGGGAGGTCAGCCCCAGCATTTT
d_call: TRBD1
j_call: TRBJ1-5
clone_size: .
v_call: TRBV27

cdr3_aa: CASSQALAGGTAYEQYF
cdr3_nt: TGCGCCAGCAGCCAAGCACTAGCGGGAGGGACGGCCTACGAGCAGTACTTC
d_call: TRBD2
j_call: TRBJ2-7
clone_size: .
v_call: TRBV4-3

cdr3_aa: CASSLIPGQGDAGELFF
cdr3_nt: TGTGCCAGCAGCTTGATCCCGGGACAGGGGGACGCCGGGGAGCTGTTTTTT
d_call: TRBD1
j_call: TRBJ2-2
clone_size: few
v_call: TRBV5-6

cdr3_aa: CASTWTGVGGELFF
cdr3_nt: TGTGCCAGCACTTGGACAGGGGTCGGCGGGGAGCTGTTTTTT
d_call: TRBD1
j_call: TRBJ2-2
clone_size: .
v_call: TRBV11-2

cdr3_aa: CARTPTGRNQPQHF
cdr3_nt: TGTGCCAGGACCCCGACAGGTCGCAATCAGCCCCAGCATTTT
d_call: .
j_call: TRBJ1-5
clone_size: once
v_call: TRBV19

cdr3_aa: CASSRGENEQYF
cdr3_nt: TGTGCCAGCTCACGGGGAGAAAACGAGCAGTACTTC
d_call: .
j_call: TRBJ2-7
clone_size: .
v_call: TRBV18

cdr3_aa: CACKQQGIYEQYF
cdr3_nt: TGTGCCTGTAAACAACAGGGGATCTACGAGCAGTACTTC
d_call: TRBD1
j_call: TRBJ2-7
clone_size: .
v_call: TRBV28

cdr3_aa: CASSQVHSGSRLPGSYNEQFF
cdr3_nt: TGTGCCAGCAGCCAAGTCCATAGCGGGAGTCGATTACCCGGCTCCTACAATGAGCAGTTCTTC
d_call: TRBD2
j_call: TRBJ2-1
clone_size: once
v_call: TRBV4-2

cdr3_aa: CSVAALEAFF
cdr3_nt: TGCAGCGTTGCCGCGCTTGAAGCTTTCTTT
d_call: .
j_call: TRBJ1-1
clone_size: .
v_call: TRBV29-1

cdr3_aa: CASSFGGGVTYEQYF
cdr3_nt: TGTGCCAGCAGCTTCGGGGGAGGGGTTACCTACGAGCAGTACTTC
d_call: TRBD2
j_call: TRBJ2-7
clone_size: .
v_call: TRBV7-2

cdr3_aa: CASSLGAGVEAFF
cdr3_nt: TGCGCCAGCAGCTTGGGTGCGGGAGTTGAAGCTTTCTTT
d_call: .
j_call: TRBJ1-1
clone_size: .
v_call: TRBV5-1

cdr3_aa: CASPGDRYGYTF
cdr3_nt: TGTGCCAGCCCCGGGGACAGGTATGGCTACACCTTC
d_call: TRBD1
j_call: TRBJ1-2
clone_size: .
v_call: TRBV6-1

cdr3_aa: CASSQVLRSSDTQYF
cdr3_nt: TGTGCCAGCAGCCAAGTTCTACGATCCTCGGATACGCAGTATTTT
d_call: .
j_call: TRBJ2-3
clone_size: .
v_call: TRBV4-2

cdr3_aa: CASRPRTVVYEQYF
cdr3_nt: TGTGCAAGTCGCCCTAGGACAGTTGTATACGAGCAGTACTTC
d_call: .
j_call: TRBJ2-7
clone_size: .
v_call: TRBV12-2